Listed below are T cell receptor beta chains from one sample, sequenced in a study of patients and donors after allogeneic stem cell transplantation. From the RT-PCR reads, TCRdb called clonotypes with MiXCR, one entry per CDR3 protein. This sample has about 74,000 distinct CDR3 sequences; around 27% occur once, and the top ten carry about 26%. The specimen sequenced was blood, either unsorted or a sorted T cell fraction (not recorded which). Receptors originate from a human donor who was either an allogeneic HSCT recipient or a stem cell or donor lymphocyte infusion donor (not recorded which). It is not recorded whose cells these are; they may come from a transplant donor. Each CDR3 is given with its conserved first and last residue. Fields, in order: clone size, J gene, D gene, V gene, CDR3 protein, CDR3 DNA. D genes are given only for firm matches. Only some rows state a clone size, as once, few, many or a class for expanded clones.

- | TRBJ2-5 | - | TRBV7-2 | CATNDPGKETQYF | TGTGCCACCAACGATCCGGGGAAGGAGACCCAGTACTTC
- | TRBJ1-1 | - | TRBV10-3 | CAISYQEAGASWAEAFF | TGTGCCATCAGTTACCAGGAGGCAGGGGCAAGTTGGGCTGAAGCTTTCTTT
- | TRBJ2-5 | - | TRBV5-1 | CASSYGIQETQYF | TGCGCCAGCAGCTACGGGATCCAAGAGACCCAGTACTTC
- | TRBJ1-2 | - | TRBV7-9 | CASSLTGHSNYGYTF | TGTGCCAGCAGCTTAACGGGGCATTCTAACTATGGCTACACCTTC
once | TRBJ2-5 | - | TRBV29-1 | CSVVPYAGAETQYF | TGCAGCGTTGTCCCCTACGCGGGTGCAGAGACCCAGTACTTC
- | TRBJ2-7 | TRBD2 | TRBV6-1 | CASSEVSGGNYEQYF | TGTGCCAGCAGTGAAGTAAGCGGGGGTAACTACGAGCAGTACTTC
few | TRBJ1-5 | TRBD1 | TRBV6-2/TRBV6-3 | CASSSRGRGQPQHF | TGTGCCAGCAGTTCCAGGGGGCGCGGTCAGCCCCAGCATTTT
once | TRBJ2-1 | TRBD2 | TRBV7-2 | CASTTPGLGLNEQFF | TGTGCCAGCACCACCCCGGGACTAGGCCTCAATGAGCAGTTCTTC
- | TRBJ2-2 | - | TRBV5-1 | CASSLVYTNTGELFF | TGCGCCAGCAGCTTGGTTTACACGAACACCGGGGAGCTGTTTTTT
few | TRBJ2-7 | - | TRBV12-3/TRBV12-4 | CASSLGPGAEQYF | TGTGCCAGCAGTTTAGGCCCCGGGGCAGAGCAGTACTTC
- | TRBJ1-6 | - | TRBV7-9 | CASSSPAGSQSSYNSPLHF | TGTGCCAGCAGCTCCCCGGCAGGATCGCAGAGCTCCTATAATTCACCCCTCCACTTT
- | TRBJ1-5 | - | TRBV20-1 | CSARDPQDQPQHF | TGCAGTGCTAGAGATCCACAGGATCAGCCCCAGCATTTT
- | TRBJ2-1 | TRBD2 | TRBV7-2 | CASSLLWREPYNEQFF | TGTGCCAGCAGCTTATTATGGCGGGAGCCTTACAATGAGCAGTTCTTC
few | TRBJ1-6 | - | TRBV20-1 | CSAREGTGYNSPLHF | TGCAGTGCTAGAGAAGGGACGGGCTATAATTCACCCCTCCACTTT
- | TRBJ2-7 | TRBD1 | TRBV11-3 | CASSYRDSGAYEQYF | TGTGCCAGCAGTTACCGGGACAGTGGGGCCTACGAGCAGTACTTC
- | TRBJ1-1 | - | TRBV2 | CASSEKRDRKNTEAFF | TGTGCCAGCAGTGAAAAGAGGGATCGTAAGAACACTGAAGCTTTCTTT
- | TRBJ1-1 | - | TRBV12-3/TRBV12-4 | CASSLRRSDTEAFF | TGTGCCAGCAGTTTGCGGCGGTCGGACACTGAAGCTTTCTTT
- | TRBJ1-5 | - | TRBV19 | CASRIGRGLGNQPQHF | TGTGCCAGCCGAATAGGGCGGGGGCTTGGCAATCAGCCCCAGCATTTT
many | TRBJ2-1 | TRBD2 | TRBV5-1 | CASSSPGTKGNEQFF | TGCGCCAGCAGCTCACCGGGGACTAAAGGTAATGAGCAGTTCTTC
- | TRBJ2-7 | TRBD2 | TRBV5-1 | CASSLGRLGRDSYEQYF | TGCGCCAGCAGCTTGGGCCGCTTGGGGAGGGACTCCTACGAGCAGTACTTC
- | TRBJ2-4 | - | TRBV5-1 | CASSLGQGQRHIQYF | TGCGCCAGCAGCTTGGGGCAGGGGCAGCGACACATTCAGTACTTC
- | TRBJ2-1 | - | TRBV29-1 | CSVVLLINEQFF | TGCAGCGTTGTCCTGTTAATAAATGAGCAGTTCTTC
many | TRBJ1-1 | - | TRBV12-3/TRBV12-4 | CASAPGGFFMNTEAFF | TGTGCCAGCGCTCCTGGGGGTTTTTTCATGAACACTGAAGCTTTCTTT
- | TRBJ2-7 | - | TRBV10-3 | CALGGPSYEQYF | TGTGCCCTGGGGGGCCCCTCCTACGAGCAGTACTTC
few | TRBJ2-1 | TRBD2 | TRBV19 | CASSIWTGGTYNEQFF | TGTGCCAGTAGTATCTGGACGGGGGGAACCTACAATGAGCAGTTCTTC
- | TRBJ2-3 | - | TRBV10-3 | CATRDTDTQYF | TGTGCCACCCGGGACACAGATACGCAGTATTTT
- | TRBJ2-1 | TRBD1 | TRBV6-5 | CASSYGTGKRNEQFF | TGTGCCAGCAGTTACGGGACAGGGAAGCGAAATGAGCAGTTCTTC
few | TRBJ1-6 | - | TRBV5-1 | CASSWDPGHSYNSPLHF | TGCGCCAGCAGCTGGGATCCGGGACACTCCTATAATTCACCCCTCCACTTT
- | TRBJ2-3 | TRBD2 | TRBV20-1 | CSARMASGSGVTDTQYF | TGCAGTGCTAGGATGGCTAGCGGGAGTGGAGTAACAGATACGCAGTATTTT
- | TRBJ2-1 | TRBD2 | TRBV5-1 | CASSFPSGRGAISWNEQFF | TGCGCCAGCAGCTTTCCCTCCGGGCGGGGGGCCATCTCTTGGAATGAGCAGTTCTTC
medium-sized | TRBJ1-2 | - | TRBV12-3/TRBV12-4 | CASSLSLGYDGYTF | TGTGCCAGCAGTTTATCTTTAGGGTATGATGGCTACACCTTC
- | TRBJ2-7 | TRBD2 | TRBV5-6 | CASSYLAGDSYEQYF | TGTGCCAGCAGCTATCTAGCGGGGGACTCCTACGAGCAGTACTTC
few | TRBJ2-1 | - | TRBV24-1 | CATSDPPSGTGYNEQFF | TGTGCCACCAGTGATCCCCCATCCGGGACTGGGTACAATGAGCAGTTCTTC
few | TRBJ2-2 | - | TRBV5-1 | CASSSLNTGELFF | TGCGCCAGCAGCTCCTTGAACACCGGGGAGCTGTTTTTT
few | TRBJ1-1 | TRBD1 | TRBV6-2/TRBV6-3 | CASSDGQGAFF | TGTGCCAGCAGTGACGGACAGGGTGCTTTCTTT
- | TRBJ1-1 | - | TRBV6-5 | CASTSAGETLTEAFF | TGTGCCAGCACCTCAGCTGGGGAGACCCTCACTGAAGCTTTCTTT
- | TRBJ2-7 | - | TRBV7-9 | CASSFVAKEKQYF | TGTGCCAGCAGCTTTGTGGCGAAGGAGAAGCAGTACTTC
- | TRBJ1-2 | TRBD1 | TRBV7-8 | CASSLARGRGNYGYTF | TGTGCCAGCAGCTTAGCGCGAGGCAGGGGGAACTATGGCTACACCTTC
few | TRBJ1-2 | - | TRBV5-1 | CASSLSVDGPMGYTF | TGCGCCAGCAGCTTGTCGGTCGACGGACCTATGGGCTACACCTTC
- | TRBJ2-4 | - | TRBV3-1 | CASSQNTENIQYF | TGTGCCAGCAGCCAGAATACAGAAAACATTCAGTACTTC
- | TRBJ1-1 | - | TRBV5-1 | CASSLFGAAGTEAFF | TGCGCCAGCAGCTTGTTTGGGGCTGCGGGGACTGAAGCTTTCTTT
- | TRBJ2-1 | - | TRBV7-9 | CASSFPPPAGVLRDYNEQFF | TGTGCCAGCAGCTTTCCCCCACCAGCGGGCGTTTTAAGAGATTACAATGAGCAGTTCTTC
few | TRBJ1-6 | - | TRBV7-8 | CASSSLAATSPLHF | TGTGCCAGCAGTTCCCTCGCCGCTACTTCACCCCTCCACTTT
few | TRBJ1-1 | - | TRBV20-1 | CSARGGRVFEAFF | TGCAGTGCTAGGGGTGGCAGGGTATTTGAAGCTTTCTTT
- | TRBJ2-5 | TRBD1 | TRBV7-2 | CASSLNRGGETQYF | TGTGCCAGCAGCCTAAACAGGGGTGGAGAGACCCAGTACTTC
few | TRBJ2-7 | - | TRBV4-3 | CASSQEPVRDYEQYF | TGCGCCAGCAGCCAAGAACCCGTGAGGGACTACGAGCAGTACTTC
few | TRBJ2-7 | TRBD2 | TRBV5-1 | CASSLGLASKVFAAEQYF | TGCGCCAGCAGCTTGGGACTAGCGTCAAAAGTATTCGCGGCAGAGCAGTACTTC
medium-sized | TRBJ1-5 | - | TRBV20-1 | CSATDRNLSPQHF | TGCAGTGCAACCGACAGAAATCTCTCGCCCCAGCATTTT
many | TRBJ2-7 | - | TRBV27 | CASGSSREQYF | TGTGCCAGCGGGAGTTCTCGGGAGCAGTACTTC
- | TRBJ2-2 | - | TRBV27 | CASSKQGGELFF | TGTGCCAGCAGTAAACAGGGCGGGGAGCTGTTTTTT
- | TRBJ2-5 | TRBD1 | TRBV7-9 | CASSLDRGIQETQYF | TGTGCCAGCAGCTTAGACAGGGGAATCCAAGAGACCCAGTACTTC
- | TRBJ1-1 | - | TRBV6-6 | CASSFPLPTRHNTEAFF | TGTGCCAGCAGTTTTCCCCTACCGACTCGCCACAACACTGAAGCTTTCTTT
once | TRBJ1-1 | - | TRBV7-2 | CASSYLLNTEAFF | TGTGCCAGCAGCTACTTGTTGAACACTGAAGCTTTCTTT
- | TRBJ1-2 | TRBD1 | TRBV7-9 | CASSLYLGGVDSGYTF | TGTGCCAGCAGCTTATATCTAGGGGGCGTAGACAGTGGCTACACCTTC
few | TRBJ2-3 | - | TRBV6-6 | CASSYLGKRSTDTQYF | TGTGCCAGCAGTTACCTCGGGAAACGTAGCACAGATACGCAGTATTTT
- | TRBJ2-5 | - | TRBV5-1 | CASSFGRFYQETQYF | TGCGCCAGCAGCTTCGGCAGGTTTTACCAAGAGACCCAGTACTTC
- | TRBJ2-3 | - | TRBV3-1 | CASSPNRGLTQYF | TGTGCCAGCAGCCCCAACAGGGGACTTACGCAGTATTTT